One and the same sample provided the 32 T cell receptor beta chains below, sequenced in a study of cytomegalovirus exposure and HLA in healthy donors. The PCR ran on 60 Vbeta and 13 Jbeta primers. TCRdb's copy holds only in-frame clones and misses some; the assay was immunoSEQ multiplex PCR. Here the sample table reports around 140,000 clones. Sample: PBMCs. Receptors originate from a woman aged 40 to 55 in good health and CMV-seronegative.

CDR3 sequence (DNA): TGTGCCAGCAGTGATGGTGTGGCTACGGGTAGCAATCAGCCCCAGCATTTT. Protein product: CASSDGVATGSNQPQHF. The chain carries TRBV6-1 and TRBJ1-5, with D uncertain. Germline V gene sequence: CDR1 MNHNS, CDR2 SASEGT. CDR3 length equals 17 residues. Trimming stripped 3 bases from V and 0 bases from J, with 15 bases between.

J is TRBJ1-2 and V is TRBV6-1; weak D call: TRBD1 (6 bases). The CDR3 is 15 residues long. Trimming took 0 bases from V and 4 from J, leaving 12 bases between them. Per the germline V gene, CDR1 is MNHNS and CDR2 is SASEGT. The CDR3 here is CASSEANRVIYGYTF. CDR3 bases: TGTGCCAGCAGTGAAGCTAACAGGGTCATCTATGGCTACACCTTC.

The chain joins TRBV5-6 to TRBJ1-3, with a possible D match to TRBD1 (5 bases). Germline CDR1 reads SGHDT; CDR2 reads YYEEEE. V was shortened by 2 bases and J by 4 bases, with 7 bases between the two germline ends. This CDR3 region has 13 residues. The CDR3: CASSFRGGNTIYF. The DNA for the CDR3 is TGTGCCAGCAGCTTTAGGGGAGGAAACACCATATATTTT.

The chain employs TRBV6-1 and TRBJ2-2, with D unclear. CDR3 size: 15 residues. The ends were cut back, 7 bases at V and 5 bases at J, with 17 bases in the middle. Germline CDR1 reads MNHNS; CDR2 reads SASEGT. The CDR3 spells CASIIQTPATGELFF. In DNA form, the CDR3 reads TGTGCCAGCATAATCCAGACTCCCGCGACCGGGGAGCTGTTTTTT.

This rearrangement joins TRBV7-3 to TRBJ1-4; 9 bases line up with TRBD1. Germline CDR1 SGHTA, CDR2 FQGTGA. This CDR3 is built from 15 residues. V lost 4 bases to trimming and J lost 7 bases; unmatched junction nucleotides: 7. The CDR3 region is CASSSLNRGREKLFF. For the CDR3, the DNA is TGTGCCAGCAGCTCCCTGAACAGGGGGCGTGAAAAACTGTTTTTT.

The chain couples TRBV11-2 to TRBJ2-7, with D possibly being TRBD1 (6 bases). Between the trimmed V and J ends, which lost 1 base and 6 bases, there was a span of 16 bases. The CDR3 runs 15 residues. The germline V gene has CDR1 SGHAT and CDR2 FQNNGV. DNA for the CDR3: TGTGCCAGCAGCTTAGTCCCCGGACAGCCTTCCGAGCAGTACGTC. Amino acid sequence: CASSLVPGQPSEQYV.

The chain joins TRBV6-5 to TRBJ1-1; 7 bases fit TRBD1. V trimming: 4 bases; J trimming: 6 bases; junction bases outside the gene matches: 11. The CDR3 spans 15 residues. The germline V gene encodes CDR1 MNHEY and CDR2 SVGAGI. CDR3 coding DNA: TGTGCCAGCAGTTCTGAAGGCTCAGGGACAGCTGAAGCTTTCTTT. This translates into CASSSEGSGTAEAFF.

Worth noting for this clone: One junction end does not reproduce the germline sequence, and a read error may be involved. The DNA of the CDR3 is TGTGCTAGCAGCTTAGCGACTTGGACAGGGCCCTTCATCGGCAATCAGCCCCAGCATTTT. Residues: CASSLATWTGPFIGNQPQHF. V is TRBV7-7 and J is TRBJ1-5, with 8 bases that match TRBD1. The CDR3 has 20 residues. Germline loops: CDR1 SSHAT, CDR2 FNYEAQ (reference sequence).

The CDR3 reads CAISSGGNTGELFF. The CDR3 nucleotides read TGTGCCATCAGTAGCGGGGGGAACACCGGGGAGCTGTTTTTT. The rearrangement uses TRBV10-3 and TRBJ2-2; 8 nucleotides match TRBD2. The germline CDR1 and CDR2 sequences are ENHRY and SYGVKD. Losses at the gene ends were 5 bases for V and 1 base for J; bases not matched to a gene: 0. This CDR3 has 14 residues.

The J gene is TRBJ2-5, the V gene TRBV2, with 7 bases that match TRBD2. The CDR3 sequence is 13 residues long. V dropped 6 bases and J dropped 3; count of bases not matched to a gene: 4. Germline values: CDR1 SNHLY, CDR2 FYNNEI. The CDR3 reads CASRGTTKETQYF. The CDR3 bases are TGTGCCAGCAGGGGGACTACCAAAGAGACCCAGTACTTC. Drawing the rest from reference TRBV2 and TRBJ2-5, the complete variable domain is EPEVTQTPSHQVTQMGQEVILRCVPISNHLYFYWYRQILGQKVEFLVSFYNNEISEKSEIFDDQFSVERPDGSNFTLKIRSTKLEDSAMYFCASRGTTKETQYFGPGTRLLVL.

V usage is TRBV5-1 and J usage is TRBJ2-2, with TRBD1 as a possible D gene (6 bases). Germline V gene data show CDR1 as SGHRS and CDR2 as YFSETQ. Trimming cost V 0 bases and J 4 bases, with 7 bases left between them. The CDR3 runs 14 residues. The CDR3 nucleotides are TGCGCCAGCAGCTTGGAACAGGGCACCGGGGAGCTGTTTTTT. It translates to CASSLEQGTGELFF.

The chain joins TRBV7-2 to TRBJ2-7, with TRBD1 identical over 9 bases. The V gene end was trimmed by 5 bases and the J gene end by 4 bases; junction bases not matched to a gene: 9. This CDR3 spans 15 amino acids. Germline-derived CDR1 and CDR2 are SGHTA and FQGNSA. CDR3 DNA sequence: TGTGCCAGCAGCAGAGTGGGGACAGGGAGATACGAGCAGTACTTC. Residues: CASSRVGTGRYEQYF.

The V and J genes are TRBV2 and TRBJ2-7; D might be TRBD1 (6 bases). Germline CDR1 is SNHLY and CDR2 is FYNNEI. This CDR3 has 14 amino acids. V was shortened by 6 bases and J by 0 bases, with 12 bases between the two germline ends. CDR3 DNA: TGTGCCAGCAGCTTCGACAGGATCTCCTACGAGCAGTACGTC. Its protein is CASSFDRISYEQYV.

The CDR3 DNA is TGTGCCAGCAGCCCCCTGGCGGGGACTGAAGCTTTCTTT. Amino acid sequence: CASSPLAGTEAFF. The rearrangement joins TRBV7-3 to TRBJ1-1; no clear D gene. With 5 bases removed from V and 5 bases from J, the gap between germline ends came to 12 bases. This CDR3 is built from 13 residues. In germline, CDR1 is SGHTA, CDR2 FQGTGA.

The gene calls are TRBV7-9 and TRBJ1-2, with TRBD1 as a possible D gene (6 bases). Trimming left V 5 bases short and J 4 bases short, with 11 bases between. Germline lookup yields CDR1 SEHNR and CDR2 FQNEAQ (reference sequence). The CDR3 sequence is 13 residues long. CDR3 amino acids: CASSLQGFYGYTF. The CDR3, as DNA: TGTGCCAGCAGCCTACAGGGATTCTATGGCTACACCTTC.

V is TRBV28 and J is TRBJ1-3; D is ambiguous. CDR1 and CDR2 (germline): MDHEN, SYDVKM. The CDR3 covers 13 residues. Trimming shortened V by 3 bases and J by 4 bases, and 7 bases separated the two germline ends. For the CDR3, the DNA is TGTGCCAGCAGTTTCTACCGGGGAAACACCATATATTTT. Protein: CASSFYRGNTIYF.

This chain links TRBV9 with TRBJ1-4; 7 nucleotides match TRBD1. The CDR3 runs 15 residues. V lost 4 bases, J lost 5 bases, and 8 bases stayed unmatched. Germline CDR1 and CDR2: SGDLS and YYNGEE. The CDR3 loop is CASSITGVANEKLFF. CDR3 nucleotide sequence: TGTGCCAGCAGCATTACAGGGGTGGCCAATGAAAAACTGTTTTTT.

The chain is built from TRBV5-6 and TRBJ1-3; a weak D match, TRBD1 (6 bases). The CDR3 loop spans 14 amino acids. The germline V and J ends were trimmed by 4 bases and 2 bases, with 10 bases remaining between them. CDR1 and CDR2 (germline): SGHDT, YYEEEE. CDR3 sequence (DNA): TGTGCCAGCAGCAGCACAGGGACTGGAAACACCATATATTTT. Protein product: CASSSTGTGNTIYF.

The chain combines TRBV9 with TRBJ1-2, with D possibly matching TRBD1 (5 bases). The V end was cut by 4 bases, the J end by 6 bases, with 16 bases between. This CDR3 contains 14 residues. CDR1 and CDR2 from the germline V gene are SGDLS and YYNGEE. CDR3 protein: CASSPPKAGNGYTF. The CDR3, as DNA: TGTGCCAGCAGCCCCCCTAAGGCAGGGAATGGCTACACCTTC.

Here the CDR3 reads CASSPGQGIYEQYF. The CDR3 DNA follows: TGTGCCAGCAGCCCGGGACAGGGGATTTACGAGCAGTACTTC. This chain connects TRBV5-8 to TRBJ2-7; TRBD1 matches 10 bases. V shed 4 bases and J 4 bases; nucleotides not matched to a gene: 5. The CDR3 extends over 14 amino acids. Germline loops: CDR1 SGHTS, CDR2 YDEGEE.

This chain connects TRBV5-1 to TRBJ1-1; 8 positions match TRBD1. There are 14 residues in the CDR3. After removal of 0 bases from V and 5 bases from J, the junction contained 3 bases not matched to a gene. In germline, CDR1 is SGHRS, CDR2 YFSETQ. The chain's CDR3 is CASSLETGGTEAFF. The CDR3 DNA reads as TGCGCCAGCAGCTTGGAAACAGGGGGGACTGAAGCTTTCTTT.

The CDR3 loop reads CASSLRSTGVPGELFF. In DNA form, the CDR3 reads TGTGCCAGCAGCTTAAGGTCAACTGGAGTTCCCGGGGAGCTGTTTTTT. The chain links TRBV7-3 to TRBJ2-2; D gene ambiguous. V was cut by 1 base and J by 6 bases, with 15 bases left in between. CDR1 and CDR2 from the germline V gene are SGHTA and FQGTGA. The CDR3 totals 16 residues.

V and J are TRBV5-6 and TRBJ1-4, with D unclear. Trimming took 4 bases from V and 3 from J, leaving 13 bases between them. Germline V gene sequence: CDR1 SGHDT, CDR2 YYEEEE. The CDR3 runs 15 residues. The CDR3 loop is CASSRWVGANEKLFF. CDR3 DNA sequence: TGTGCCAGCAGCCGATGGGTCGGGGCTAATGAAAAACTGTTTTTT.

The chain has TRBV7-2 and TRBJ1-3; D unclear. The CDR3 consists of 15 residues. The germline V gene encodes CDR1 SGHTA and CDR2 FQGNSA. Trimming shortened V by 4 bases and J by 0 bases, and 10 bases separated the two germline ends. CDR3 amino acids: CASSSFLSSGNTIYF. In DNA, the CDR3 is TGTGCCAGCAGCTCGTTCCTGAGCTCTGGAAACACCATATATTTT.

V gene TRBV7-3 combines with J gene TRBJ1-1, with D maybe TRBD1 (6 bases). The CDR3 spans 15 residues. Germline assignment: CDR1 SGHTA and CDR2 FQGTGA. Trimming removed 5 bases at V and 5 bases at J, with 18 bases between. The DNA of the CDR3 is TGTGCCAGCAGCCCCTCGGACAGAGTGGCAACTGAAGCTTTCTTT. Protein sequence: CASSPSDRVATEAFF.

The rearrangement uses TRBV20-1 and TRBJ1-1, with TRBD1 identical over 7 bases. The CDR3 sequence is 11 residues long. Per germline, CDR1 DFQATT and CDR2 SNEGSKA (reference sequence). V lost 1 base and J lost 8; bases outside the gene matches: 1. The CDR3 sequence: CSARGQGEAFF. CDR3 coding DNA: TGCAGTGCTAGAGGACAGGGAGAAGCTTTCTTT.

This chain links TRBV29-1 with TRBJ1-6; D is unresolved. V lost 4 bases and J 6 bases, leaving 10 bases between the germline ends. In germline, CDR1 is SQVTM, CDR2 ANQGSEA. The CDR3 covers 13 residues. DNA for the CDR3: TGCAGCGTTGGTTCCGGGTTTAATTCACCCCTCCACTTT. Protein sequence: CSVGSGFNSPLHF.

This chain uses TRBV4-2 with TRBJ2-5; D perhaps matches TRBD2 (5 bases). This CDR3 is 17 amino acids long. The germline V gene has CDR1 LGHNA and CDR2 YNFKEQ. Trimming stripped 3 bases from V and 1 base from J, with 18 bases between. The CDR3 DNA reads as TGTGCCAGCAGCCAGAACCCCCCAACCCGGGGCCAAGAGACCCAGTACTTC. This encodes CASSQNPPTRGQETQYF.

The V call is TRBV5-1, the J call TRBJ2-7; 8 bases match TRBD2. V lost 4 bases, J lost 4 bases, and 10 bases stayed unmatched. This CDR3 region has 15 residues. Germline V lookup: CDR1 SGHRS, CDR2 YFSETQ. CDR3 loop: CASSPGNGGGYEQYF. As DNA, the CDR3 is TGCGCCAGCAGCCCTGGCAACGGGGGGGGTTACGAGCAGTACTTC. Supplemented by reference TRBV5-1 and TRBJ2-7, the full variable domain reads KAGVTQTPRYLIKTRGQQVTLSCSPISGHRSVSWYQQTPGQGLQFLFEYFSETQRNKGNFPGRFSGRQFSNSRSEMNVSTLELGDSALYLCASSPGNGGGYEQYFGPGTRLTVT.

CDR3 coding DNA: TGTGCCAGTAGTCGACAGTATAATTCACCCCTCCACTTT. Encoded protein: CASSRQYNSPLHF. The chain employs TRBV19 and TRBJ1-6, with a possible D match to TRBD1 (5 bases). Trimming stripped 5 bases from V and 4 bases from J, with 6 bases between. This CDR3 has 13 residues. Germline V lookup: CDR1 LNHDA, CDR2 SQIVND (reference sequence).

The chain joins TRBV4-2 to TRBJ2-1, with TRBD2 identical over 8 bases. This CDR3 is 15 amino acids long. Germline V gene data show CDR1 as LGHNA and CDR2 as YNFKEQ. The J segment lost 3 bases and the V segment lost 3 bases, leaving 4 bases of the junction unmatched. The CDR3 sequence is CASSHSGTSYNEQFF. CDR3 bases: TGTGCCAGCAGCCACTCCGGGACTAGCTACAATGAGCAGTTCTTC.

This chain links TRBV25-1 with TRBJ1-2; D may be TRBD1 (5 bases). CDR3 length: 16 residues. The V gene lost 1 base and the J gene lost 0 bases, with 12 bases spanning the gap. The germline CDR1 and CDR2 sequences are MGHDK and SYGVNS. The CDR3 loop is CASSESSRRANYGYTF. In DNA form, the CDR3 reads TGTGCCAGCAGTGAATCGTCCCGCAGGGCTAACTATGGCTACACCTTC.